This is a list of T cell receptor beta chains from one sample in a study of T cell repertoires in breast cancer. TCRdb recomputed calls from the emulsion pairing reads with MiXCR, one row per CDR3 protein. The data contain a few hundred distinct CDR3 sequences, about half of them seen just once; the ten biggest clones take up 90% to 95%. The material sequenced was CD8+ T cells. The receptor source for this set is a pool of human donors with breast cancer or a healthy control (not recorded which). The CDR3 runs from the conserved cysteine through the conserved F or W. The D gene is left open where the match is weak. Rows may omit the clone size; those that give it use once, few, many or a size class.

cdr3_length	d_call	v_call	clone_size	j_call	cdr3_aa	cdr3_nt
14	NA	TRBV7-9	NA	TRBJ2-2	CASSPRANTGELGF	TGTGCCAGCAGCCCACGGGCGAACACCGGGGAGCTGGGGTTT
13	NA	TRBV7-2	few	TRBJ2-7	CASSLQGFYEQYF	TGTGCCAGCAGCTTGCAGGGTTTCTACGAGCAGTACTTC
14	TRBD1	TRBV19	few	TRBJ2-2	CASGTGPNTGELFF	TGTGCCAGCGGGACAGGGCCTAACACCGGGGAGCTGTTTTTT
15	TRBD2	TRBV7-2	NA	TRBJ2-7	CASSLASGGAYEQYF	TGTGCCAGCAGCTTAGCTAGCGGGGGGGCCTACGAGCAGTACTTC
12	NA	TRBV6-5	once	TRBJ1-5	CASTGGNQPQHF	TGTGCCAGCACAGGGGGCAATCAGCCCCAGCATTTT
13	TRBD2	TRBV7-3	NA	TRBJ2-7	CASSLFSGGEQYF	TGTGCCAGCAGCTTATTTAGCGGGGGGGAGCAGTACTTC
15	TRBD1	TRBV28	once	TRBJ1-5	CASSSGQGGNQPQHF	TGTGCCAGTAGTTCGGGACAGGGAGGCAATCAGCCCCAGCATTTT
14	TRBD1	TRBV7-3	NA	TRBJ2-4	CASGGGQGANIQYF	TGTGCCAGCGGCGGAGGACAGGGGGCGAACATTCAGTACTTC
15	TRBD1	TRBV6-6	NA	TRBJ1-5	CASSWDRYSNQPQHF	TGTGCCAGCAGTTGGGACAGATATAGCAATCAGCCCCAGCATTTT
14	NA	TRBV7-6	NA	TRBJ1-4	CASSALTANEKMGW	TGTGCCAGCAGCGCCCTGACGGCTAATGAAAAAATGGGTTGG
15	NA	TRBV7-3	many	TRBJ2-2	CASSTPSEGTGELFF	TGTGCCAGCAGCACACCTAGCGAGGGAACCGGGGAGCTGTTTTTT
14	TRBD1	TRBV7-2	few	TRBJ1-2	CASSLVKGAHGYTF	TGTGCCAGCAGCTTAGTAAAGGGGGCGCATGGCTACACCTTC
12	NA	TRBV10-1	NA	TRBJ1-4	CASSADRSALFF	TGCGCCAGCAGTGCAGACAGGTCTGCCCTGTTTTTT
17	TRBD2	TRBV7-3	NA	TRBJ2-5	CASSLGLAGGYQETQYF	TGTGCCAGCAGCTTAGGTCTAGCGGGGGGGTACCAAGAGACCCAGTACTTC
16	NA	TRBV7-2	once	TRBJ2-3	CASSLWSEDSTDTQYF	TGTGCCAGCAGCTTATGGTCGGAAGATAGCACAGATACGCAGTATTTT